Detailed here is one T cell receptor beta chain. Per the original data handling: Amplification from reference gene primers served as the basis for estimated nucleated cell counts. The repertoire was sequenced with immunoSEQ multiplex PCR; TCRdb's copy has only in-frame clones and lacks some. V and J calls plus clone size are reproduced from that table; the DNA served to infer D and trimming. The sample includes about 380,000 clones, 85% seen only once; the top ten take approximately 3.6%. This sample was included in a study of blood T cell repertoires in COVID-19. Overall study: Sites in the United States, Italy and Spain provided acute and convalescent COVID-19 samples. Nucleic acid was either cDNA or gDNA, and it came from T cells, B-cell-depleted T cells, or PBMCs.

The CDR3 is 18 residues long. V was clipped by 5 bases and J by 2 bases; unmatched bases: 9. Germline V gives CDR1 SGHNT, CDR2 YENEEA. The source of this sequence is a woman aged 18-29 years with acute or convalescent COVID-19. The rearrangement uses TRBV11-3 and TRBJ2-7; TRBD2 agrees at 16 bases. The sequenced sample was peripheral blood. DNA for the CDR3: TGTGCCAGCAGCGCCCGATCCGGGACTAGCGGGAGGGCCTACGAGCAGTACTTC. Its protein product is CASSARSGTSGRAYEQYF.